These 23 T cell receptor beta chains were sequenced from one sample in a study of glioma-infiltrating T cells after dendritic cell vaccination (dated by TCRdb to the mid-2010s). The library relied on the immunoSEQ multiplex PCR assay. TCRdb re-hosts the immuneACCESS table, in-frame sequences only. Its copies lack some clones; in the studies checked, an unresolved V gene accounts for under half of them, and the cause for the rest is not known. Across this sample there are about 82,000 clones, with around nine tenths seen only once. The top ten clones comprise 3.2% of the sample. This specimen was blood, taken before dendritic cell vaccination. These receptors were taken from a human donor with glioblastoma.

V usage is TRBV10-3 and J usage is TRBJ2-7; 7 bases are shared with TRBD2. Germline CDR1 reads ENHRY; CDR2 reads SYGVKD. After removal of 7 bases from V and 2 bases from J, the junction contained 5 bases not matched to a gene. There are 13 residues in the CDR3. The CDR3 region has the DNA TGTGCCATCAAAGGGACTATAGCCTACGAGCAGTACTTC. It translates to CAIKGTIAYEQYF.

The chain carries TRBV6-1 and TRBJ1-1, with D uncertain. The V gene lost 6 bases and the J gene lost 5 bases, with 13 bases spanning the gap. Germline CDR1 and CDR2: MNHNS and SASEGT. The CDR3 has 13 amino acids. CDR3 residues: CASSFIRETEAFF. The DNA for the CDR3 is TGTGCCAGCAGCTTCATCCGGGAGACTGAAGCTTTCTTT.

The chain uses TRBV10-3 and TRBJ1-5; 7 nucleotides match TRBD1. V dropped 0 bases and J dropped 2; count of bases not matched to a gene: 4. This CDR3 comprises 16 residues. Germline CDR1 and CDR2: ENHRY and SYGVKD. The CDR3 reads CAISESGGAGNQPQHF. The CDR3 bases are TGTGCCATCAGTGAGTCAGGGGGCGCCGGCAATCAGCCCCAGCATTTT.

The V gene is TRBV9, the J gene TRBJ2-5; maybe TRBD2 (5 bases). V was trimmed by 0 bases and J by 5 bases, leaving 11 bases between them. CDR3 size: 14 residues. In germline, CDR1 is SGDLS, CDR2 YYNGEE. Here the CDR3 DNA reads TGTGCCAGCAGCGTAGCAAATCGCGGGGAGACCCAGTACTTC. It translates to CASSVANRGETQYF. Combining the CDR3 with reference TRBV9 and TRBJ2-5 gives the whole variable domain DSGVTQTPKHLITATGQRVTLRCSPRSGDLSVYWYQQSLDQGLQFLIQYYNGEERAKGNILERFSAQQFPDLHSELNLSSLELGDSALYFCASSVANRGETQYFGPGTRLLVL.

This chain uses TRBV5-1 with TRBJ2-7; 8 bases are shared with TRBD2. Germline V gene lookup returns CDR1 SGHRS and CDR2 YFSETQ. The CDR3 has 13 residues. Trimming at V came to 4 bases and at J to 4 bases, leaving 4 bases not matched to a gene. CDR3 in DNA: TGCGCCAGCAGCCAGACTAGCGCGTACGAGCAGTACTTC. It translates to CASSQTSAYEQYF.

The chain links TRBV7-9 to TRBJ1-4, with 10 bases lining up with TRBD1. The CDR3 has 16 residues. Germline lookup yields CDR1 SEHNR and CDR2 FQNEAQ (reference sequence). V lost 5 bases to trimming and J lost 2 bases; unmatched junction nucleotides: 5. Here the CDR3 reads CASSRQGASTNEKLFF. The CDR3 DNA reads as TGTGCCAGCAGCCGACAGGGGGCCTCTACTAATGAAAAACTGTTTTTT.

This clone was detected only a few times. The V call is TRBV11-3, the J call TRBJ1-1; perhaps TRBD1 as D (6 bases). V lost 0 bases and J 5 bases, leaving 16 bases between the germline ends. There are 16 residues in the CDR3. Germline V gene lookup returns CDR1 SGHNT and CDR2 YENEEA. The CDR3 spells CASSLEGGRGRTEAFF. CDR3 in DNA: TGTGCCAGCAGCTTAGAAGGAGGCAGGGGAAGAACTGAAGCTTTCTTT.

Concerning this clone: Distinct nucleotide sequences in the sample also encode this CDR3. The chain carries TRBV5-1 and TRBJ1-4, with D perhaps matching TRBD1 (5 bases). This CDR3 spans 14 amino acids. Trimming shortened V by 2 bases and J by 4 bases, and 9 bases separated the two germline ends. Germline lookup yields CDR1 SGHRS and CDR2 YFSETQ. CDR3 sequence reads: CASSFGGSNEKLFF. In nucleotides, the CDR3 is TGCGCCAGCAGCTTCGGGGGGAGTAATGAAAAACTGTTTTTT.

This clone showed up just once. The rearrangement links TRBV15 to TRBJ1-2; D is uncertain. Germline V gene lookup returns CDR1 LNHNV and CDR2 YYDKDF (reference sequence). V was shortened by 0 bases and J by 2 bases, with 19 bases between the two germline ends. The CDR3 totals 18 residues. The CDR3: CATSRDPITVGRNYGYTF. The DNA for the CDR3 is TGTGCCACCAGCAGAGATCCTATAACGGTGGGGAGAAACTATGGCTACACCTTC.

The chain combines TRBV11-3 with TRBJ2-1; TRBD2 is a possible D gene (5 bases). The germline V gene has CDR1 SGHNT and CDR2 YENEEA. With 3 bases removed from V and 4 bases from J, the gap between germline ends came to 13 bases. The CDR3 loop spans 15 amino acids. The CDR3 loop is CASSFGLADYNEQFF. The CDR3 region has the DNA TGTGCCAGCAGCTTTGGCCTAGCCGATTACAATGAGCAGTTCTTC. Combining the CDR3 with reference TRBV11-3 and TRBJ2-1 gives the whole variable domain EAGVVQSPRYKIIEKKQPVAFWCNPISGHNTLYWYLQNLGQGPELLIRYENEEAVDDSQLPKDRFSAERLKGVDSTLKIQPAELGDSAVYLCASSFGLADYNEQFFGPGTRLTVL.

The CDR3 reads CASSSHNHNEQFF. The CDR3 region has the DNA TGTGCCAGCAGCTCCCACAACCACAATGAGCAGTTCTTC. The chain links TRBV7-9 to TRBJ2-1, with no clear D. Germline values: CDR1 SEHNR, CDR2 FQNEAQ (reference sequence). The CDR3 is 13 amino acids. With 4 bases removed from V and 5 bases from J, the gap between germline ends came to 9 bases.

This chain connects TRBV2 to TRBJ2-1; a weak D match, TRBD1 (6 bases). The CDR3 is 16 amino acids. V lost 6 bases, J lost 0 bases, and 15 bases lay in between. Per germline, CDR1 SNHLY and CDR2 FYNNEI. In DNA form, the CDR3 reads TGTGCCAGCAGCAGAACGACAGGAAGCTCCTACAATGAGCAGTTCTTC. Its protein is CASSRTTGSSYNEQFF. The whole variable domain, remainder taken from reference TRBV2 and TRBJ2-1, is EPEVTQTPSHQVTQMGQEVILRCVPISNHLYFYWYRQILGQKVEFLVSFYNNEISEKSEIFDDQFSVERPDGSNFTLKIRSTKLEDSAMYFCASSRTTGSSYNEQFFGPGTRLTVL.

The rearrangement uses TRBV6-1 and TRBJ2-1, with TRBD2 as a possible D gene (5 bases). The CDR3 has 15 amino acids. Germline CDR1 MNHNS, CDR2 SASEGT. Trimming removed 6 bases from V and 2 bases from J, with 14 bases in between. The CDR3 DNA reads as TGTGCCAGCAGCCAGCTAGGAGGCGCCTACAATGAGCAGTTCTTC. The encoded protein is CASSQLGGAYNEQFF.

With regard to this clone: This sample includes further DNA sequences coding for the same CDR3. V usage is TRBV9 and J usage is TRBJ2-5; D not certain. V gave up 1 base and J gave up 1 base, with 5 bases separating them. The V gene's germline CDR1 is SGDLS and CDR2 YYNGEE. The CDR3 contains 13 residues. In nucleotides, the CDR3 is TGTGCCAGCAGCGTATCCGGCCAAGAGACCCAGTACTTC. Amino acid sequence: CASSVSGQETQYF. Drawing the rest from reference TRBV9 and TRBJ2-5, the complete variable domain is DSGVTQTPKHLITATGQRVTLRCSPRSGDLSVYWYQQSLDQGLQFLIQYYNGEERAKGNILERFSAQQFPDLHSELNLSSLELGDSALYFCASSVSGQETQYFGPGTRLLVL.

The chain employs TRBV19 and TRBJ1-2, with 8 nucleotides matching TRBD1. J was trimmed by 4 bases and V by 6 bases; bases with no gene match: 7. CDR3 size: 14 residues. Looked up from germline, CDR1 is LNHDA and CDR2 is SQIVND (reference sequence). The CDR3 bases are TGTGCCAGTAGCACGATCAGGGGGCCCTATGGCTACACCTTC. This encodes CASSTIRGPYGYTF.

The gene calls are TRBV5-4 and TRBJ2-1, with TRBD2 as a possible D gene (5 bases). The CDR3 loop spans 12 amino acids. CDR1 SGHNT and CDR2 YYREEE come from the germline V gene (reference sequence). Trimming cost V 4 bases and J 6 bases, with 8 bases left between them. The CDR3 here is CASSLDSNEQFF. CDR3 bases: TGTGCCAGCAGCCTGGACTCCAATGAGCAGTTCTTC.

The chain recombines TRBV6-1 with TRBJ1-4; D is perhaps TRBD1 (5 bases). V was shortened by 5 bases and J by 5 bases, with 12 bases between the two germline ends. Germline-derived CDR1 and CDR2 are MNHNS and SASEGT. The CDR3 length is 14 residues. The CDR3 here is CASSLQDLNEKLFF. DNA of the CDR3: TGTGCCAGCAGTCTACAGGACCTCAATGAAAAACTGTTTTTT.

Points on this clone: The germline gene is not matched at one end of the junction; a read error may be the cause. The CDR3 bases are TGTGCCAGCAGGGAAGGGGGCGACACCGGGGAGCTGTTTTTT. This translates into CASREGGDTGELFF. This chain uses TRBV6-1 with TRBJ2-2; TRBD1 aligns across 7 bases. The CDR3 totals 14 residues. The germline gives CDR1 MNHNS, CDR2 SASEGT.

This clone was observed a few times. V and J are TRBV2 and TRBJ2-1, with D maybe TRBD2 (6 bases). The V gene's germline CDR1 is SNHLY and CDR2 FYNNEI. V was pared by 2 bases and J by 9 bases, with 14 bases between. The CDR3 loop spans 14 amino acids. CDR3 protein: CASSENGRAGEQFF. Here the CDR3 DNA reads TGTGCCAGCAGTGAAAACGGGAGAGCGGGTGAGCAGTTCTTC.

The gene calls are TRBV19 and TRBJ1-1; D possibly corresponds to TRBD1 (6 bases). The CDR3 extends over 17 amino acids. Per the germline V gene, CDR1 is LNHDA and CDR2 is SQIVND (reference sequence). V lost 7 bases, J lost 5 bases, and 26 bases lay in between. The CDR3 DNA reads TGTGCCAGTACCCTGGTTGTTACCGGGGGGCGGAGAACTGAAGCTTTCTTT. It specifies CASTLVVTGGRRTEAFF.

The rearrangement links TRBV5-1 to TRBJ1-4; D gene uncertain. The germline V gene has CDR1 SGHRS and CDR2 YFSETQ. This CDR3 spans 15 amino acids. Trimming removed 0 bases at V and 8 bases at J, with 14 bases between. The CDR3 sequence: CASSLDSPGWEKLFF. The CDR3 DNA reads as TGCGCCAGCAGCTTGGATTCACCGGGATGGGAAAAACTGTTTTTT.

The chain has TRBV6-6 and TRBJ2-3; 7 bases align to TRBD1. Germline V lookup: CDR1 MNHNY, CDR2 SVGAGI (reference sequence). Trimming took 6 bases from V and 3 from J; bases not matched to a gene: 9. The CDR3 totals 15 residues. CDR3 sequence: CASRIRTGATDTQYF. DNA for the CDR3: TGTGCCAGCAGAATAAGGACAGGCGCAACAGATACGCAGTATTTT.

The V and J genes are TRBV7-9 and TRBJ2-1; weak D call: TRBD2 (5 bases). CDR3 length equals 15 residues. Germline loops: CDR1 SEHNR, CDR2 FQNEAQ (reference sequence). Deletions cut 6 bases from V and 2 bases from J, with 14 bases between. In DNA, the CDR3 is TGTGCCAGCAGTTCCCAGCGAGGGACCTACAATGAGCAGTTCTTC. Protein product: CASSSQRGTYNEQFF.